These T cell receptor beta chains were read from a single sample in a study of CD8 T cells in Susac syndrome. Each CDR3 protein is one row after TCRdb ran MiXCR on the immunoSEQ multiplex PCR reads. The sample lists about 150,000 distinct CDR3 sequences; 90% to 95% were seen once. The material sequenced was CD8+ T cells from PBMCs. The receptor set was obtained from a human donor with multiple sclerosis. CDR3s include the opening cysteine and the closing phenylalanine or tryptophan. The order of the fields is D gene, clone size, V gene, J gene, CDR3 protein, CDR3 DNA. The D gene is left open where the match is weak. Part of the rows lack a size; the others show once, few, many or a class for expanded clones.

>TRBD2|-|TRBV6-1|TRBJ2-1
CASSVGTSGGEEQFF
TGTGCCAGCAGTGTGGGGACTAGCGGGGGAGAGGAGCAGTTCTTC
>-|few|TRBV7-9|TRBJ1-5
CASSLPNQPQHF
TGTGCCAGCAGCTTACCAAATCAGCCCCAGCATTTT
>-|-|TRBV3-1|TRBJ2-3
CASSPGHNTDTQYF
TGTGCCAGCAGCCCGGGACATAACACAGATACGCAGTATTTT
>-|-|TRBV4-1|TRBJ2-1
CASSLREMREQFF
TGCGCCAGCAGCCTAAGAGAAATGCGTGAGCAGTTCTTC
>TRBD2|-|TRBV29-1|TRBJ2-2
CSAGPAGGQNTGELFF
TGCAGCGCGGGTCCAGCGGGGGGCCAGAACACCGGGGAGCTGTTTTTT
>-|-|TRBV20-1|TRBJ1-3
CSVRPIDRDHSGNTIYF
TGCAGTGTTAGACCGATAGATCGGGACCACTCTGGAAACACCATATATTTT
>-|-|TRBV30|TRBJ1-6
CAWRAGSSYNSPLHF
TGTGCCTGGAGGGCAGGGAGCTCCTATAATTCACCCCTCCACTTT
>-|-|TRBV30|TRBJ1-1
CAWGIQGAFTEAFF
TGTGCCTGGGGCATACAGGGTGCTTTTACTGAAGCTTTCTTT
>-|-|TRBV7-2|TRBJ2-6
CASSPSGSGANVLTF
TGTGCCAGCAGCCCGAGCGGCTCCGGGGCCAACGTCCTGACTTTC
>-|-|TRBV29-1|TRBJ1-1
CSVDKGHTEAFF
TGCAGCGTTGATAAGGGTCACACTGAAGCTTTCTTT
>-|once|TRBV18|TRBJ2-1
CASSPGRASEQFF
TGTGCCAGCTCACCAGGCCGGGCTAGTGAGCAGTTCTTC
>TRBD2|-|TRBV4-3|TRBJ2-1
CASSQRTGGYNEQFF
TGCGCCAGCAGCCAGCGGACGGGGGGCTACAATGAGCAGTTCTTC
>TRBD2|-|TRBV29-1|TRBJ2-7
CSVGGGSYEQYF
TGCAGCGTGGGGGGGGGCTCCTACGAGCAGTACTTC
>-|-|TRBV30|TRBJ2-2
CVLHGYTGELFF
TGTGTCCTCCACGGGTACACCGGGGAGCTGTTTTTT
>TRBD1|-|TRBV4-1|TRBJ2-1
CASSQLDRGLIEQFF
TGCGCCAGCAGCCAGCTGGACAGGGGGTTGATTGAGCAGTTCTTC
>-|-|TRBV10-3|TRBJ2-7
CAISEALANSYEQYF
TGTGCCATCAGTGAGGCGCTAGCGAACTCCTACGAGCAGTACTTC
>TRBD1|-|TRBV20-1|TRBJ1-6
CSASDTGGNSPLHF
TGCAGTGCTAGCGACACAGGGGGTAATTCACCCCTCCACTTT
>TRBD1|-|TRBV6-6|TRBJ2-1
CASSLGWDRDYNEQFF
TGTGCCAGCAGCCTAGGGTGGGACAGGGACTACAATGAGCAGTTCTTC
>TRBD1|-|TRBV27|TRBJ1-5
CASSPGDRGRQPQHF
TGTGCCAGCAGCCCAGGGGACAGGGGACGTCAGCCCCAGCATTTT
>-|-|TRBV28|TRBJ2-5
CASHPGRGETQYF
TGTGCCAGCCACCCGGGACGGGGAGAGACCCAGTACTTC
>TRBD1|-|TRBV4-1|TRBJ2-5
CASSQVHTGEETQYF
TGCGCCAGCAGCCAAGTCCACACAGGGGAAGAGACCCAGTACTTC
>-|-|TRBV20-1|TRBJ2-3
CSGEGGGTDTQYF
TGCAGTGGTGAGGGCGGAGGGACAGATACGCAGTATTTT
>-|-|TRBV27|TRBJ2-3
CASSYPSTDTQYF
TGTGCCAGCAGTTACCCTTCGACAGATACGCAGTATTTT
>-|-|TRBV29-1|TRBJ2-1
CSVDGSRGPYNEQFF
TGCAGCGTTGATGGGTCGCGGGGGCCTTACAATGAGCAGTTCTTC
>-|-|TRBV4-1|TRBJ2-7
CASSQGHGSYEQYF
TGCGCCAGCAGCCAAGGACACGGCTCCTACGAGCAGTACTTC
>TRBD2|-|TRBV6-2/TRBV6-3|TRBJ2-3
CASSPPGRAATDTQYF
TGTGCCAGCAGCCCACCAGGGAGGGCCGCCACAGATACGCAGTATTTT
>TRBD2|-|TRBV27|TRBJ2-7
CASSPPSGGFEQYF
TGTGCCAGCAGTCCTCCCAGCGGGGGCTTTGAGCAGTACTTC
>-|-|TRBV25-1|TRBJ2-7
CASRSQVRYEQYF
TGTGCCAGCCGCTCTCAAGTTAGGTACGAGCAGTACTTC
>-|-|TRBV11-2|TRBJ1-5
CASSLVPHQPQHF
TGTGCCAGCAGCTTAGTTCCCCATCAGCCCCAGCATTTT
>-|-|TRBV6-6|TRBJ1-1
CASSYGSAIEAFF
TGTGCCAGCAGTTACGGATCAGCCATTGAAGCTTTCTTT
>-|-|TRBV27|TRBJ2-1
CASTAGGGAYNEQFF
TGTGCCAGCACCGCCGGGGGCGGGGCCTACAATGAGCAGTTCTTC